These T cell receptor beta chains were read from a single sample in a study of cytomegalovirus exposure and HLA in healthy donors. The data were produced by immunoSEQ multiplex PCR, yet TCRdb's version contains in-frame clones alone and is incomplete. The repertoire holds around 140,000 clones, 94% seen once, with around 1.9% in the top ten. Sequencing was done on a sample of PBMCs. The receptors here all came from a man aged 18-30 years in good health and CMV-seropositive. CDR3s include the opening cysteine and the closing phenylalanine or tryptophan. Fields, in order: D gene, J gene, clone size, V gene, CDR3 protein, CDR3 DNA. The D gene is left open where the match is weak. Clone size is shown for a subset of rows, as once, few, many or a class of expanded clone.

TRBD1 | TRBJ2-5 | - | TRBV28 | CASNPSTGVMETQYF | TGTGCCAGCAACCCCTCGACAGGGGTGATGGAGACCCAGTACTTC
TRBD2 | TRBJ2-5 | - | TRBV5-1 | CASSLDGTSGSQETQYF | TGCGCCAGCAGCTTGGACGGGACTAGCGGATCCCAAGAGACCCAGTACTTC
- | TRBJ2-2 | - | TRBV11-2 | CASRSSLNTGELFF | TGTGCCAGCAGATCGTCCTTGAACACCGGGGAGCTGTTTTTT
TRBD1 | TRBJ1-6 | - | TRBV4-1 | CASSPRGQPNSPLHF | TGCGCCAGCAGCCCGCGGGGACAGCCTAATTCACCCCTCCACTTT
TRBD1 | TRBJ2-1 | - | TRBV5-1 | CASSLGQVSYNEQFF | TGCGCCAGCAGCCTGGGACAGGTCTCCTACAATGAGCAGTTCTTC
- | TRBJ1-2 | - | TRBV19 | CASSIQGFNYGYTF | TGTGCCAGTAGTATCCAGGGGTTCAACTATGGCTACACCTTC
- | TRBJ1-4 | - | TRBV6-1 | CASSEGLGFNEKLFF | TGTGCCAGCAGTGAAGGGCTGGGCTTTAATGAAAAACTGTTTTTT
- | TRBJ2-1 | - | TRBV28 | CASRRDRGGYNEQFF | TGTGCCAGCAGGAGGGATAGGGGGGGGTACAATGAGCAGTTCTTC
TRBD2 | TRBJ2-3 | - | TRBV6-5 | CASSYWASGTDTQYF | TGTGCCAGCAGTTACTGGGCTAGCGGTACAGATACGCAGTATTTT
TRBD2 | TRBJ2-3 | - | TRBV29-1 | CSAGLANTDTQYF | TGCAGCGCGGGACTAGCGAACACAGATACGCAGTATTTT
TRBD1 | TRBJ2-2 | - | TRBV16 | CASSQRQGDTGELFF | TGTGCCAGCAGCCAACGACAGGGGGACACCGGGGAGCTGTTTTTT
- | TRBJ2-1 | - | TRBV7-8 | CASSQGRGAYNEQFF | TGTGCCAGCAGCCAGGGCAGGGGCGCCTACAATGAGCAGTTCTTC
- | TRBJ1-6 | once | TRBV28 | CASSQWAHKDF | TGTGCCAGCAGCCAGTGGGCCCATAAGGACTTT
- | TRBJ1-6 | - | TRBV2 | CASNQGRDSPLHF | TGTGCCAGCAATCAGGGGAGGGATTCACCCCTCCACTTT
TRBD1 | TRBJ2-7 | - | TRBV19 | CASRQGSSYEQYF | TGTGCCAGCCGACAGGGGAGCTCCTACGAGCAGTACTTC
TRBD2 | TRBJ2-3 | - | TRBV6-5 | CATGTSGSRDTQYF | TGTGCCACAGGGACTAGCGGGAGTCGGGATACGCAGTATTTT
- | TRBJ2-1 | - | TRBV11-3 | CARITRGVF | TGTGCCAGAATCACGCGGGGCGTCTTC
TRBD2 | TRBJ2-1 | - | TRBV6-5 | CASSYSNVAGGEQFF | TGTGCCAGCAGTTACTCGAACGTAGCGGGAGGCGAGCAGTTCTTC
TRBD1 | TRBJ2-2 | - | TRBV7-9 | CASSLGGQGMNTGELFF | TGTGCCAGCAGCTTAGGAGGACAGGGGATGAACACCGGGGAGCTGTTTTTT
- | TRBJ2-3 | few | TRBV27 | CASRRDSRTDTQYF | TGTGCCAGCAGGCGGGACAGTCGCACAGATACGCAGTATTTT
- | TRBJ2-7 | - | TRBV19 | CASSEVGSYEQYF | TGTGCCAGTAGTGAGGTGGGCTCCTACGAGCAGTACTTC
TRBD1 | TRBJ2-3 | - | TRBV11-2 | CASSPGTGTDTQYF | TGTGCCAGCAGCCCCGGGACAGGGACAGATACGCAGTATTTT
TRBD2 | TRBJ2-7 | - | TRBV18 | CASSQAGSSEQYF | TGTGCCAGCTCCCAAGCGGGATCGAGCGAGCAGTACTTC
TRBD2 | TRBJ2-3 | - | TRBV7-7 | CASSLGLAGGTDTQYF | TGTGCCAGCAGCTTAGGGCTAGCGGGAGGCACAGATACGCAGTATTTT
TRBD1 | TRBJ2-7 | - | TRBV7-9 | CASSWTGRSYEQYF | TGTGCCAGCAGCTGGACAGGGCGCTCCTACGAGCAGTACTTC
- | TRBJ1-1 | - | TRBV11-1 | CASSFPPRAFF | TGTGCCAGCAGCTTCCCCCCGCGGGCTTTCTTT
TRBD1 | TRBJ1-6 | - | TRBV13 | CASSFGQGDFPLHF | TGTGCCAGCAGCTTCGGACAGGGAGATTTTCCCCTCCACTTT
TRBD2 | TRBJ2-1 | - | TRBV10-3 | CAIQSGGSSYNEQFF | TGTGCCATCCAATCGGGGGGTAGCTCCTACAATGAGCAGTTCTTC
- | TRBJ2-7 | - | TRBV5-1 | CASTLEGSSYEQYF | TGCGCCAGCACCCTGGAGGGGAGCTCCTACGAGCAGTACTTC
- | TRBJ1-4 | - | TRBV6-6 | CASSYGGGDEEKLFF | TGTGCCAGCAGTTACGGAGGCGGGGATGAGGAAAAACTGTTTTTT
- | TRBJ1-3 | - | TRBV5-1 | CASSPIAGNTIYF | TGCGCCAGCAGCCCCATAGCTGGAAACACCATATATTTT
- | TRBJ2-7 | - | TRBV5-1 | CASSFSQGVQTYEQYF | TGCGCCAGCAGCTTCTCGCAGGGTGTCCAGACCTACGAGCAGTACTTC
- | TRBJ1-5 | - | TRBV27 | CASRPRQVSNQPQHF | TGTGCCAGCAGGCCTCGACAGGTTAGCAATCAGCCCCAGCATTTT
TRBD1 | TRBJ1-2 | - | TRBV18 | CASSPDSPGTGGKGYTF | TGTGCCAGCTCACCTGATTCCCCCGGGACAGGGGGCAAAGGCTACACCTTC
- | TRBJ1-1 | - | TRBV14 | CASSQDHGRVNTEAFF | TGTGCCAGCAGCCAAGATCACGGCAGGGTAAACACTGAAGCTTTCTTT
TRBD2 | TRBJ2-1 | - | TRBV2 | CASGARASGYNEQFF | TGTGCCAGCGGAGCCCGGGCTAGCGGATACAATGAGCAGTTCTTC
TRBD2 | TRBJ2-3 | - | TRBV5-1 | CASRLWTSADTQYF | TGCGCCAGCCGACTTTGGACTAGCGCAGATACGCAGTATTTT
TRBD2 | TRBJ2-1 | once | TRBV7-2 | CASSYSSGSDEQFF | TGTGCCAGCAGCTATTCGAGCGGGAGTGATGAGCAGTTCTTC
TRBD1 | TRBJ1-6 | few | TRBV4-1 | CASSTRTGAGSPLHF | TGCGCCAGCAGCACGAGGACAGGGGCTGGTTCACCCCTCCACTTT
TRBD1 | TRBJ2-5 | - | TRBV28 | CASSLYLRDRDQETQYF | TGTGCCAGCAGTTTGTACTTACGGGACAGGGACCAAGAGACCCAGTACTTC
- | TRBJ2-2 | - | TRBV6-1 | CASQDIYVPGELFF | TGTGCCAGCCAGGACATTTACGTTCCCGGGGAGCTGTTTTTT
TRBD2 | TRBJ2-3 | - | TRBV28 | CASSSLTSGRGGAGTDTQYF | TGTGCCAGCAGTTCCCTGACTAGCGGGAGAGGAGGGGCGGGCACAGATACGCAGTATTTT
- | TRBJ1-1 | - | TRBV6-1 | CASSEVGAEAFF | TGTGCCAGCAGTGAAGTGGGGGCCGAAGCTTTCTTT
- | TRBJ2-7 | - | TRBV7-9 | CASSSDYSYEQYF | TGTGCCAGCAGCTCGGACTATTCCTACGAGCAGTACTTC
- | TRBJ2-7 | - | TRBV28 | CASTTPATYEQYF | TGTGCCAGCACGACTCCAGCAACCTACGAGCAGTACTTC
TRBD1 | TRBJ2-7 | - | TRBV29-1 | CSVVGQGAGEQYF | TGCAGCGTTGTAGGGCAGGGGGCTGGTGAGCAGTACTTC
TRBD1 | TRBJ2-7 | - | TRBV6-5 | CASSRQGTYEQYF | TGTGCCAGCAGCCGACAGGGAACCTACGAGCAGTACTTC
- | TRBJ2-7 | - | TRBV7-2 | CASSLGPFPYEQYF | TGTGCCAGCAGCTTAGGGCCCTTCCCCTACGAGCAGTACTTC
TRBD1 | TRBJ1-5 | - | TRBV6-6 | CASSYPEGGEGQPQHF | TGTGCCAGCAGTTACCCGGAAGGGGGCGAGGGTCAGCCCCAGCATTTT
- | TRBJ1-2 | - | TRBV2 | CASSEAEALYGYTF | TGTGCCAGCAGTGAAGCTGAGGCACTCTATGGCTACACCTTC
- | TRBJ2-5 | once | TRBV28 | CASSPHSGLQETQYF | TGTGCCAGCAGTCCACATAGCGGCCTCCAAGAGACCCAGTACTTC